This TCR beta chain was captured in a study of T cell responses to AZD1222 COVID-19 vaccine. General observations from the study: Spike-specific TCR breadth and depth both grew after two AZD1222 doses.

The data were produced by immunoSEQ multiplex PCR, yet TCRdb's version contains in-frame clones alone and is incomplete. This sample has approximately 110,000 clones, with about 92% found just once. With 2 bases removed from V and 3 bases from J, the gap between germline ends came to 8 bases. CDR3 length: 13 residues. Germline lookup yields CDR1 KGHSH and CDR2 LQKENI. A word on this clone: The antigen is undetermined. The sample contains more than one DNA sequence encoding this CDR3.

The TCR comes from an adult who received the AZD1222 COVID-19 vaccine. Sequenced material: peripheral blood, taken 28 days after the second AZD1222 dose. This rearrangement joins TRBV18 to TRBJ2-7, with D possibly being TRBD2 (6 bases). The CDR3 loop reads CASSPGGSYEQYF. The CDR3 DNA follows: TGTGCCAGCTCACCAGGGGGGAGCTACGAGCAGTACTTC.